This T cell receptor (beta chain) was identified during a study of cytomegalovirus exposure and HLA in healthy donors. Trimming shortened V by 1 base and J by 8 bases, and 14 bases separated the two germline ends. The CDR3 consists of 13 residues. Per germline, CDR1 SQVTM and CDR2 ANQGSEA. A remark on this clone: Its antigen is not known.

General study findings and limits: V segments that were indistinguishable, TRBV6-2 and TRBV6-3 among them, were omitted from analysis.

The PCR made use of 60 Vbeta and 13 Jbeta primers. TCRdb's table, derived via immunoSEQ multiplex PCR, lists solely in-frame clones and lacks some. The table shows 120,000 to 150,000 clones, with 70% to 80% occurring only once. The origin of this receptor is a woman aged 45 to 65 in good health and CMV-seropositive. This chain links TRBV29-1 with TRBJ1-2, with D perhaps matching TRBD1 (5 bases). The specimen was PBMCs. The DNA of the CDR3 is TGCAGCGTTGAAGGGGCAGGGCCAGAGGGCTACACCTTC. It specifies CSVEGAGPEGYTF.